Listed here are 4 T cell receptor beta chains from one sample, sequenced in a study of shared clonotypes between healthy human individuals. The method was immunoSEQ multiplex PCR; TCRdb's version includes in-frame clones alone and lacks a portion of them. The data contain 2,500,000 or so clones, approximately 94% of them singletons. Sequenced material: naive CD4+ T cells from PBMCs. As for subset: CD45RA+ positively selected. The receptors come from a man aged 18 to 29 in good health. Some clones in this sample may be carry-over from other donors' samples.

The V and J genes are TRBV10-3 and TRBJ2-5; perhaps TRBD2 as D (5 bases). Germline CDR1 is ENHRY and CDR2 is SYGVKD. The CDR3 is made up of 15 amino acids. V was pared by 2 bases and J by 2 bases, with 12 bases between. This chain's CDR3 is CAISEARTPQETQYF. Here the CDR3 DNA reads TGTGCCATCAGTGAGGCCCGGACTCCTCAAGAGACCCAGTACTTC.

Points on this clone: The junction and the germline gene differ at one end; a read error may be behind it. The rearrangement joins TRBV6-5 to TRBJ2-7, with no clear D. The germline V gene has CDR1 MNHEY and CDR2 SVGAGI. The CDR3 consists of 15 residues. The CDR3 bases are TGTGCCGGCAGTTACTCGTTTACCACTAACTACGAGCAGTACTTC. Residues: CAGSYSFTTNYEQYF.

The rearrangement links TRBV4-1 to TRBJ1-2; 7 nucleotides align to TRBD1. The CDR3 loop spans 16 amino acids. With 1 base clipped from V and 0 bases from J, the junction kept 5 bases outside the gene matches. The germline CDR1 and CDR2 sequences are MGHRA and YSYEKL. This CDR3 is CASSQAYRGANYGYTF. CDR3 sequence (DNA): TGCGCCAGCAGCCAAGCGTACAGGGGAGCTAACTATGGCTACACCTTC.

This sequence joins TRBV2 and TRBJ2-1, with D tentatively TRBD1 (5 bases). V was trimmed by 5 bases and J by 5 bases, leaving 19 bases between them. Germline loops: CDR1 SNHLY, CDR2 FYNNEI. This CDR3 region has 16 residues. The CDR3 nucleotides read TGTGCCAGCAGTACTCAGGGCCCCCGACGAAACAATGAGCAGTTCTTC. As protein: CASSTQGPRRNNEQFF.